The 27 T cell receptor beta chains listed next were all sequenced from one sample in a study of cytomegalovirus exposure and HLA in healthy donors. With 60 Vbeta and 13 Jbeta primers, the PCR was carried out. Libraries were prepared by immunoSEQ multiplex PCR; TCRdb keeps only in-frame clonotypes and omits some of them. This table holds some 150,000 clones, around 81% found once. Sequenced sample: PBMCs. Receptors were obtained from a man aged 35 to 55 in good health and CMV-seropositive.

V gene TRBV15 combines with J gene TRBJ1-5; D remains ambiguous. Germline CDR1 is LNHNV and CDR2 is YYDKDF (reference sequence). The germline V and J ends were trimmed by 4 bases and 1 base, with 8 bases remaining between them. The CDR3 is 14 residues long. The CDR3 DNA sequence: TGTGCCACCAGCACAGGCAGGAGCAATCAGCCCCAGCATTTT. As protein: CATSTGRSNQPQHF. The full variable domain, with the rest looked up from reference TRBV15 and TRBJ1-5, is DAMVIQNPRYQVTQFGKPVTLSCSQTLNHNVMYWYQQKSSQAPKLLFHYYDKDFNNEADTPDNFQSRRPNTSFCFLDIRSPGLGDTAMYLCATSTGRSNQPQHFGDGTRLSIL.

The chain has TRBV7-3 and TRBJ2-5; the match to TRBD2 covers 14 bases. The J call could be wrong; TRBJ2-7 is a better fit for the DNA end. The CDR3 sequence is 16 residues long. Germline CDR1 and CDR2: SGHTA and FQGTGA. The CDR3 is CASSLRLAGGPYEQYF. The CDR3 nucleotides are TGTGCCAGCAGCTTACGACTAGCGGGAGGGCCTTACGAGCAGTACTTC.

This clone was recorded a few times. The rearrangement uses TRBV29-1 and TRBJ2-3, with 11 bases that match TRBD2. The CDR3 sequence is 14 residues long. The junction had 6 bases not matched to a gene; V was cut back by 6 bases and J by 4 bases. Germline V gene sequence: CDR1 SQVTM, CDR2 ANQGSEA. Written as DNA, the CDR3 is TGCAGCGTCCTTAGCGGGGGGGCGTCAGATACGCAGTATTTT. As protein: CSVLSGGASDTQYF.

V and J are TRBV28 and TRBJ1-3; 7 bases match TRBD1. CDR3 size: 14 residues. Germline CDR1 reads MDHEN; CDR2 reads SYDVKM. Trimming cost V 3 bases and J 8 bases; bases outside gene matches: 7. The CDR3 DNA is TGTGCCAGCAGTTTCGCCGACAGGGTGTACACCATATATTTT. This codes for CASSFADRVYTIYF. The full variable domain, completed using reference TRBV28 and TRBJ1-3, is DVKVTQSSRYLVKRTGEKVFLECVQDMDHENMFWYRQDPGLGLRLIYFSYDVKMKEKGDIPEGYSVSREKKERFSLILESASTNQTSMYLCASSFADRVYTIYFGEGSWLTVV.

V gene TRBV7-9 combines with J gene TRBJ1-3; 8 bases line up with TRBD1. After removal of 6 bases from V and 0 bases from J, the junction contained 10 bases not matched to a gene. From germline, CDR1 is SEHNR and CDR2 FQNEAQ (reference sequence). The CDR3 has 17 amino acids. In nucleotides, the CDR3 is TGTGCCAGCAGGCCGGACAGGGAAACAAGCTCTGGAAACACCATATATTTT. Translation: CASRPDRETSSGNTIYF.

The V gene is TRBV5-1, the J gene TRBJ1-1; D call uncertain. The CDR3 is 15 residues long. Trimming took off 0 bases at V and 4 bases at J, with 13 bases between the two ends. Per the germline V gene, CDR1 is SGHRS and CDR2 is YFSETQ. The CDR3 here is CASSLVPVEATEAFF. CDR3 DNA sequence: TGCGCCAGCAGCTTGGTTCCGGTAGAGGCCACTGAAGCTTTCTTT.

This chain links TRBV9 with TRBJ2-5; D ambiguous. The CDR3 runs to 13 residues. Between the trimmed V and J ends, which lost 0 bases and 4 bases, there was a span of 7 bases. Germline V gene data show CDR1 as SGDLS and CDR2 as YYNGEE. In DNA, the CDR3 is TGTGCCAGCAGCGTAGGAGTTTTAGAGACCCAGTACTTC. Its translation is CASSVGVLETQYF.

The chain is built from TRBV2 and TRBJ2-2; 12 nucleotides agree with TRBD2. V gave up 3 bases and J gave up 9 bases; unmatched junction bases: 8. The CDR3 spans 16 residues. In germline, CDR1 is SNHLY, CDR2 FYNNEI. CDR3: CASSESTSGRGRELFF. CDR3 DNA sequence: TGTGCCAGCAGTGAGTCGACTAGCGGGAGAGGGCGGGAGCTGTTTTTT.

The chain carries TRBV2 and TRBJ1-4; no clear D. CDR3 length: 16 residues. V shed 6 bases and J shed 11 bases, with 25 bases lying between them. CDR1 is SNHLY and CDR2 is FYNNEI in the germline V gene. The CDR3 loop reads CASSRVAEPALVKLFF. CDR3 bases: TGTGCCAGCAGCCGCGTGGCGGAGCCAGCACTAGTCAAACTGTTTTTT.

The chain recombines TRBV7-2 with TRBJ1-4, with 7 bases fitting TRBD1. This CDR3 is 15 amino acids long. Looked up from germline, CDR1 is SGHTA and CDR2 is FQGNSA. J was trimmed by 1 base and V by 5 bases; bases with no gene match: 4. The CDR3 bases are TGTGCCAGCAGCGCAAACAGGGGAACTAATGAAAAACTGTTTTTT. Encoded protein: CASSANRGTNEKLFF. Based on the CDR3 plus reference TRBV7-2 and TRBJ1-4, the full variable domain is GAGVSQSPSNKVTEKGKDVELRCDPISGHTALYWYRQSLGQGLEFLIYFQGNSAPDKSGLPSDRFSAERTGGSVSTLTIQRTQQEDSAVYLCASSANRGTNEKLFFGSGTQLSVL.

The V and J genes are TRBV4-1 and TRBJ2-5; tentatively, D is TRBD1 (6 bases). The CDR3 consists of 17 residues. The germline V and J ends were trimmed by 0 bases and 2 bases, with 16 bases remaining between them. CDR1 is MGHRA and CDR2 is YSYEKL in the germline V gene. The CDR3, as DNA: TGCGCCAGCAGCCAAGAGGCGGACAGCACCATACAAGAGACCCAGTACTTC. Its translation: CASSQEADSTIQETQYF.

The chain links TRBV5-1 to TRBJ2-3, with 15 positions matching TRBD2. The CDR3 contains 16 residues. In germline, CDR1 is SGHRS, CDR2 YFSETQ. J gave up 2 bases and V 4 bases, and 2 bases lay outside the gene matches. CDR3 bases: TGCGCCAGCAGCCGGACTAGCGGGGGGGCCACAGATACGCAGTATTTT. Protein product: CASSRTSGGATDTQYF.

The rearrangement uses TRBV11-2 and TRBJ1-2; 8 bases are a match to TRBD1. The CDR3 sequence is 18 residues long. CDR1 and CDR2 from the germline V gene are SGHAT and FQNNGV. Trimming took 2 bases from V and 1 from J; bases not matched to a gene: 12. CDR3 loop: CASSLKRTGHSSNYGYTF. DNA of the CDR3: TGTGCCAGCAGCTTAAAGAGGACAGGGCACTCAAGTAACTATGGCTACACCTTC.

This chain uses TRBV6-5 with TRBJ1-3; the D gene is possibly TRBD1 (6 bases). Germline CDR1 is MNHEY and CDR2 is SVGAGI. This CDR3 region has 14 residues. The V and J ends lost 2 bases and 4 bases respectively, with 9 bases between them. DNA for the CDR3: TGTGCCAGCAGTTACCAGGGGTACGGAAACACCATATATTTT. This translates into CASSYQGYGNTIYF.

The chain recombines TRBV5-1 with TRBJ2-7, with 8 positions matching TRBD2. The V segment lost 3 bases and the J segment 7 bases; nucleotides outside the gene matches: 15. The CDR3 contains 16 residues. CDR1 is SGHRS and CDR2 is YFSETQ in the germline V gene. This chain's CDR3 is CASSSLNAAGGREQYF. CDR3 coding DNA: TGCGCCAGCAGCTCCCTTAATGCTGCGGGAGGACGTGAGCAGTACTTC.

The chain uses TRBV29-1 and TRBJ1-2; 9 bases map to TRBD1. The CDR3 runs to 12 residues. Germline CDR1 SQVTM, CDR2 ANQGSEA. Losses at the gene ends were 1 base for V and 7 bases for J; bases not matched to a gene: 1. CDR3 amino acids: CSVEGQGVGYTF. The CDR3 DNA reads TGCAGCGTTGAAGGACAGGGGGTTGGCTACACCTTC.

The chain has TRBV5-3 and TRBJ1-5; TRBD1 might be the D (6 bases). Being an ORF, TRBV5-3 has a function that is uncertain. Trimming pared 4 bases from V and 3 bases from J, leaving 26 bases between. The CDR3 covers 19 residues. The CDR3 DNA follows: TGTGCCAGAAGCCGTGAGGGGACAACCGGGCCGGGAATCAATCAGCCCCAGCATTTT. Protein: CARSREGTTGPGINQPQHF.

The gene calls are TRBV13 and TRBJ2-1, with D perhaps TRBD2 (7 bases). In germline, CDR1 is PRHDT, CDR2 FYEKMQ (reference sequence). The CDR3 totals 15 residues. V gave up 0 bases and J gave up 9 bases, with 15 bases separating them. CDR3: CASSLGSVRGGEQFF. CDR3 in DNA: TGTGCCAGCAGCTTAGGGTCAGTGAGGGGGGGTGAGCAGTTCTTC. Full variable domain (outside the CDR3, taken from reference TRBV13 and TRBJ2-1): AAGVIQSPRHLIKEKRETATLKCYPIPRHDTVYWYQQGPGQDPQFLISFYEKMQSDKGSIPDRFSAQQFSDYHSELNMSSLELGDSALYFCASSLGSVRGGEQFFGPGTRLTVL.

The chain links TRBV2 to TRBJ1-5, with D unclear. V was trimmed by 8 bases and J by 1 base, leaving 12 bases between them. Per the germline V gene, CDR1 is SNHLY and CDR2 is FYNNEI. The CDR3 covers 14 residues. The CDR3 DNA sequence: TGTGCCAGCGGACCAGCGGTGAGCAATCAGCCCCAGCATTTT. It codes for CASGPAVSNQPQHF.

This clone was seen a few times. The CDR3 coding sequence is TGTGCCAGTAGTATAAACTTGAACACTGAAGCTTTCTTT. This gives the protein CASSINLNTEAFF. The V gene is TRBV19, the J gene TRBJ1-1; no clear D gene. The V gene lost 2 bases and the J gene lost 0 bases, with 4 bases spanning the gap. The CDR3 contains 13 residues. Germline assignment: CDR1 LNHDA and CDR2 SQIVND (reference sequence).

This chain links TRBV6-5 with TRBJ1-1; tentative D call: TRBD1 (6 bases). This CDR3 has 14 amino acids. Per the germline V gene, CDR1 is MNHEY and CDR2 is SVGAGI. V was pared by 0 bases and J by 4 bases, with 9 bases between. The CDR3 coding sequence is TGTGCCAGCAGTTACTCGAGGACAGCCACTGAAGCTTTCTTT. Protein: CASSYSRTATEAFF.

This clone was seen a single time. The gene calls are TRBV5-4 and TRBJ1-2; 7 nucleotides agree with TRBD1. Germline V gives CDR1 SGHNT, CDR2 YYREEE (reference sequence). J lost 2 bases, V lost 6 bases, and 7 bases had no gene match. The length of the CDR3 is 14 residues. CDR3 nucleotides: TGTGCCAGCACCAAACAGGGGAACAACTATGGCTACACCTTC. Residues: CASTKQGNNYGYTF.

This chain connects TRBV6-5 to TRBJ2-3, with D possibly TRBD2 on 5 matching bases. Germline V gene lookup returns CDR1 MNHEY and CDR2 SVGAGI. The CDR3 has 15 amino acids. V lost 4 bases, J lost 6 bases, and 17 bases lay in between. The CDR3 nucleotides read TGTGCCAGCAGTTTCGGTGGATTGCCGGGGGATACGCAGTATTTT. Its translation: CASSFGGLPGDTQYF.

The CDR3 region is CASIRGRNTEAFF. DNA of the CDR3: TGTGCCAGCATAAGGGGTCGGAACACTGAAGCTTTCTTT. The chain joins TRBV6-1 to TRBJ1-1; TRBD1 might be the D (5 bases). The CDR3 extends over 13 amino acids. V lost 7 bases to trimming and J lost 1 base, with 10 bases between them. CDR1 MNHNS and CDR2 SASEGT come from the germline V gene.

This clone was observed a few times. V usage is TRBV6-5 and J usage is TRBJ2-5; D possibly corresponds to TRBD2 (6 bases). The CDR3 is made up of 13 amino acids. The germline CDR1 and CDR2 sequences are MNHEY and SVGAGI. Between the trimmed V and J ends, which lost 2 bases and 5 bases, there was a span of 9 bases. The CDR3: CASSYRLAETQYF. CDR3 DNA: TGTGCCAGCAGTTACAGGCTAGCGGAGACCCAGTACTTC.

CDR3 residues: CASNKRGGEETQYF. DNA for the CDR3: TGTGCCAGCAACAAGCGGGGAGGAGAGGAGACCCAGTACTTC. The rearrangement links TRBV6-1 to TRBJ2-5; 7 bases match TRBD2. The CDR3 runs to 14 residues. Germline-derived CDR1 and CDR2 are MNHNS and SASEGT. Trimming took 7 bases from V and 5 from J; bases not matched to a gene: 10.

This chain joins TRBV14 and TRBJ2-1, with 7 bases aligning to TRBD2. This CDR3 spans 16 amino acids. CDR1 and CDR2 from the germline V gene are SGHDN and FVKESK. The junction had 11 bases not matched to a gene; V was cut back by 0 bases and J by 9 bases. The DNA for the CDR3 is TGTGCCAGCAGCCAAGAAGCTGCGGCTAGCGGAGGTGAGCAGTTCTTC. This sequence encodes CASSQEAAASGGEQFF.